These 25 T cell receptor beta chains share one sample of origin, sequenced in a study of low-dose radiotherapy and immunotherapy resistance in tumors (dated by TCRdb to between 2021 and 2024). Superscript III and a set of TRAV- and TRBV-specific primers were used to synthesize first-strand cDNA, so that both TCRalpha and TCRbeta chains were covered. TCRs were amplified for 15 to 20 PCR cycles with Phusion, using a constant-region primer paired with the adapter attached to the V primers. Using fastp trimming at Q25 and MiXCR clonotype assembly, TCRdb reanalyzed the public sequencing data and kept in-frame beta chains. CDR3 protein duplicates are merged, each entry listing the most common genes and DNA. Present in this sample are 18,000 or so distinct CDR3 sequences, approximately 79% of which were seen just once. 11% of the sample lies in the top ten. The source of these receptors is a human donor with advanced metastatic prostate, ovarian, gallbladder or colorectal cancer (not recorded which). This table probably holds off-target reads from a library built for another chain.

About this clonotype: One end of the junction varies from germline; a read error may be responsible. The chain recombines TRBV5-3 with TRBJ1-2, with TRBD1 as a possible D gene (6 bases). TRBV5-3 is known as an ORF, though its function is uncertain. The CDR3 consists of 14 residues. The CDR3 loop reads CASRQDGANYGYTF. For the CDR3, the DNA is TGCGCCAGCCGACAGGACGGAGCTAACTATGGCTACACCTTC.

The V gene is TRBV6-5, the J gene TRBJ2-7; TRBD2 agrees at 11 bases. V dropped 6 bases and J dropped 3; count of bases not matched to a gene: 7. Germline V lookup: CDR1 MNHEY, CDR2 SVGAGI. The CDR3 totals 15 residues. In DNA, the CDR3 is TGTGCCAGCAGCACACACACTAGCGGGAGCTACGAGCAGTACTTC. It is translated as CASSTHTSGSYEQYF.

The V call is TRBV27, the J call TRBJ1-2; a weak D match, TRBD1 (6 bases). V lost 3 bases and J lost 8, with 16 bases in between. Germline CDR1 is MNHEY and CDR2 is SMNVEV (reference sequence). The CDR3 is made up of 14 amino acids. The CDR3 reads CASSFRSTGSGYTF. The CDR3, as DNA: TGTGCCAGCAGTTTCCGAAGTACAGGGAGCGGCTACACCTTC.

This clonotype was detected a few times. This chain uses TRBV6-2 or TRBV6-3 with TRBJ1-3; D not certain. Trimming cost V 0 bases and J 2 bases, with 11 bases left between them. Germline lookup yields CDR1 MNHEY and CDR2 SVGEGT. The CDR3 totals 16 residues. The CDR3 DNA sequence: TGTGCCAGCAGTTACTCTGCGGGAATTACTGGAAACACCATATATTTT. This encodes CASSYSAGITGNTIYF.

J is TRBJ2-3 and V is TRBV10-3; 10 bases match TRBD2. Germline V gives CDR1 ENHRY, CDR2 SYGVKD. The ends lost 1 base at V and 1 base at J; junction bases unmatched: 8. CDR3 size: 18 residues. CDR3 sequence (DNA): TGTGCCATCAGTGAGTACGCTAGCGGGGGTCGAGGCACAGATACGCAGTATTTT. Its protein is CAISEYASGGRGTDTQYF.

The chain joins TRBV3-1 to TRBJ1-2, with D hard to call. Per the germline V gene, CDR1 is LGHDT and CDR2 is YNNKEL (reference sequence). V was clipped by 7 bases and J by 8 bases, with 29 bases between them. The CDR3 is 17 amino acids. CDR3 loop: CASTSPVTSGILLGYTF. The CDR3 bases are TGTGCCAGCACCTCACCAGTTACTAGCGGGATACTCTTGGGCTACACCTTC.

The chain's CDR3 is CASSPFSAAGWDEQFF. CDR3 DNA: TGTGCCAGCAGTCCTTTTAGCGCAGCGGGCTGGGATGAGCAGTTCTTC. The gene calls are TRBV28 and TRBJ2-1, with D perhaps matching TRBD2 (6 bases). V was cut by 5 bases and J by 8 bases, with 22 bases left in between. The CDR3 contains 16 residues. CDR1 MDHEN and CDR2 SYDVKM come from the germline V gene.

The chain joins TRBV29-1 to TRBJ1-2; D is unresolved. This CDR3 has 13 residues. CDR1 and CDR2 (germline): SQVTM, ANQGSEA. V was pared by 0 bases and J by 4 bases, with 9 bases between. CDR3 sequence reads: CSVEDTSSYGYTF. The DNA for the CDR3 is TGCAGCGTTGAAGACACCTCGTCCTATGGCTACACCTTC.

This clonotype occurred a few times. The V and J genes are TRBV7-2 and TRBJ1-1; D unresolved. Trimming left V 1 base short and J 0 bases short, with 9 bases between. The CDR3 spans 15 residues. CDR1 SGHTA and CDR2 FQGNSA come from the germline V gene. The CDR3 sequence is CASSLEAALNTEAFF. CDR3 nucleotide sequence: TGTGCCAGCAGCTTAGAGGCAGCCTTGAACACTGAAGCTTTCTTT.

The chain joins TRBV5-1 to TRBJ1-4; no firm D call. Trimming stripped 4 bases from V and 4 bases from J, with 17 bases between. The CDR3 has 16 amino acids. The germline gives CDR1 SGHRS, CDR2 YFSETQ. As DNA, the CDR3 is TGCGCCAGCAGCCCCTTTACAGCCAAGCTTAATGAAAAACTGTTTTTT. Translating gives CASSPFTAKLNEKLFF.

The V gene is TRBV19, the J gene TRBJ2-3; D unclear. Per the germline V gene, CDR1 is LNHDA and CDR2 is SQIVND (reference sequence). The CDR3 spans 15 residues. V gave up 2 bases and J gave up 0 bases, with 9 bases separating them. The CDR3 loop is CASSIYRTSTDTQYF. In DNA form, the CDR3 reads TGTGCCAGTAGTATATACAGAACTAGCACAGATACGCAGTATTTT. The variable domain in full, with the rest retrieved from reference TRBV19 and TRBJ2-3, is DGGITQSPKYLFRKEGQNVTLSCEQNLNHDAMYWYRQDPGQGLRLIYYSQIVNDFQKGDIAEGYSVSREKKESFPLTVTSAQKNPTAFYLCASSIYRTSTDTQYFGPGTRLTVL.

The genes are TRBV6-2 or TRBV6-3 and TRBJ1-2; D perhaps matches TRBD1 (5 bases). CDR3 size: 18 residues. Germline lookup yields CDR1 MNHEY and CDR2 SVGEGT. With 0 bases removed from V and 6 bases from J, the gap between germline ends came to 23 bases. The DNA for the CDR3 is TGTGCCAGCAGTTACTCGAGCGTGTTTGTGGACACATTTCATGGCTACACCTTC. Amino acids: CASSYSSVFVDTFHGYTF.

In this sample, this clonotype turned up once. The rearrangement uses TRBV2 and TRBJ2-7; TRBD2 matches 8 bases. V was pared by 5 bases and J by 4 bases, with 19 bases of the junction left unmatched. Germline CDR1 SNHLY, CDR2 FYNNEI. The CDR3 consists of 18 residues. CDR3 loop: CASSRSGSRVGTVYEQYF. The CDR3 DNA reads as TGTGCCAGCAGTCGGAGCGGGAGCAGGGTCGGGACCGTATACGAGCAGTACTTC. The full variable domain, rest sourced from reference TRBV2 and TRBJ2-7, is EPEVTQTPSHQVTQMGQEVILRCVPISNHLYFYWYRQILGQKVEFLVSFYNNEISEKSEIFDDQFSVERPDGSNFTLKIRSTKLEDSAMYFCASSRSGSRVGTVYEQYFGPGTRLTVT.

The chain couples TRBV5-4 to TRBJ2-5; D may match TRBD1 or TRBD2 (6 bases each). The CDR3 extends over 15 amino acids. Germline CDR1 reads SGHNT; CDR2 reads YYREEE (reference sequence). Trimming took 3 bases from V and 5 from J, leaving 17 bases between them. CDR3 bases: TGTGCCAGCAGCTCCCCCCGGGGGCAGGGGGAGACCCAGTACTTC. Protein sequence: CASSSPRGQGETQYF.

The chain combines TRBV3-1 with TRBJ1-2, with 10 bases lining up with TRBD1. There are 14 residues in the CDR3. Trimming cost V 4 bases and J 3 bases; bases outside gene matches: 2. CDR1 and CDR2 from the germline V gene are LGHDT and YNNKEL (reference sequence). In DNA, the CDR3 is TGTGCCAGCAGCCTGGACAGGGGGTACTATGGCTACACCTTC. Its translation: CASSLDRGYYGYTF.

The rearrangement joins TRBV7-9 to TRBJ2-5; TRBD2 aligns across 12 bases. CDR1 and CDR2 (germline): SEHNR, FQNEAQ (reference sequence). V shed 3 bases, J shed 5 bases, and the junction held 13 bases outside the gene matches. The CDR3 length is 18 residues. The CDR3 DNA is TGTGCCAGCAGCTTTGAGGGTCCGCTAGCGGGAGGGCGGGAGACCCAGTACTTC. Translated, it gives CASSFEGPLAGGRETQYF.

The chain combines TRBV5-1 with TRBJ1-1; 8 nucleotides agree with TRBD1. The CDR3 is 12 residues long. V lost 3 bases to trimming and J lost 7 bases; unmatched junction nucleotides: 2. CDR1 and CDR2 (germline): SGHRS, YFSETQ. This CDR3 is CASSYGQGEAFF. The CDR3 DNA follows: TGCGCCAGCAGCTACGGACAGGGTGAAGCTTTCTTT.

This clonotype was detected only a few times. The chain couples TRBV12-3 or TRBV12-4 to TRBJ2-5; D not certain. The CDR3 has 13 amino acids. Trimming left V 2 bases short and J 0 bases short, with 4 bases between. CDR3: CASSLWDQETQYF. The CDR3 DNA reads as TGTGCCAGCAGTTTATGGGACCAAGAGACCCAGTACTTC.

The chain couples TRBV20-1 to TRBJ1-2, with TRBD1 as a possible D gene (6 bases). Trimming cost V 0 bases and J 5 bases, with 16 bases left between them. The germline V gene encodes CDR1 DFQATT and CDR2 SNEGSKA (reference sequence). This CDR3 comprises 15 residues. The CDR3: CSAREEGSGVYGYTF. In DNA form, the CDR3 reads TGCAGTGCTAGAGAAGAGGGGTCAGGGGTATATGGCTACACCTTC.

The genes are TRBV11-2 and TRBJ1-2; no reliable D call. CDR3 length: 17 amino acids. V was pared by 0 bases and J by 0 bases, with 14 bases between. Germline V gives CDR1 SGHAT, CDR2 FQNNGV. The CDR3: CASSLEIRVSANYGYTF. CDR3 bases: TGTGCCAGCAGCTTAGAAATTCGAGTCAGTGCTAACTATGGCTACACCTTC. The full variable domain, rest sourced from reference TRBV11-2 and TRBJ1-2, is EAGVAQSPRYKIIEKRQSVAFWCNPISGHATLYWYQQILGQGPKLLIQFQNNGVVDDSQLPKDRFSAERLKGVDSTLKIQPAKLEDSAVYLCASSLEIRVSANYGYTFGSGTRLTVV.

The gene calls are TRBV20-1 and TRBJ1-5, with D perhaps TRBD1 (6 bases). Germline-derived CDR1 and CDR2 are DFQATT and SNEGSKA (reference sequence). V was shortened by 3 bases and J by 1 base, with 13 bases between the two germline ends. The length of the CDR3 is 15 residues. The CDR3 is CSASRGLVSNQPQHF. The CDR3 DNA reads TGCAGTGCTAGTCGGGGGCTGGTGAGCAATCAGCCCCAGCATTTT.

The chain combines TRBV24-1 with TRBJ1-2; D is unclear. V lost 5 bases and J lost 8, with 11 bases in between. CDR1 is KGHDR, CDR2 SFDVKD, per germline. The CDR3 is 12 amino acids. CDR3: CATSVGGGGYTF. CDR3 sequence (DNA): TGTGCCACCAGTGTCGGTGGAGGAGGCTACACCTTC.

The chain employs TRBV5-6 and TRBJ2-2; 12 nucleotides agree with TRBD2. J lost 0 bases, V lost 0 bases, and 12 bases had no gene match. Germline values: CDR1 SGHDT, CDR2 YYEEEE. This CDR3 has 21 amino acids. CDR3 nucleotide sequence: TGTGCCAGCAGCTTGGTAGCGTGGACTAGCGGGATGACAACGAACACCGGGGAGCTGTTTTTT. It is translated as CASSLVAWTSGMTTNTGELFF.

This clonotype occurred once. The chain couples TRBV7-9 to TRBJ2-5, with TRBD2 identical over 10 bases. The germline V gene encodes CDR1 SEHNR and CDR2 FQNEAQ (reference sequence). CDR3 length: 14 residues. V lost 5 bases to trimming and J lost 4 bases; unmatched junction nucleotides: 4. The CDR3: CASSASGGGETQYF. CDR3 DNA: TGTGCCAGCAGCGCTAGCGGGGGCGGAGAGACCCAGTACTTC.

The CDR3 here is CASSFGDRGYSNQPQHF. The CDR3 nucleotides are TGTGCCAGCAGCTTTGGTGACAGGGGATATAGCAATCAGCCCCAGCATTTT. The rearrangement uses TRBV7-9 and TRBJ1-5, with 8 bases that match TRBD1. V shed 3 bases and J 0 bases; nucleotides not matched to a gene: 7. The germline V gene has CDR1 SEHNR and CDR2 FQNEAQ (reference sequence). The CDR3 consists of 17 residues.